This TCR beta chain appears in the sequencing data of a study of PD-1 blockade in classical Hodgkin lymphoma. This table comes from immunoSEQ multiplex PCR, and its TCRdb copy is limited to in-frame clones, with some not included. The sample lists around 14,000 clones, roughly nine tenths occurring once. Findings and caveats of the study: Why repertoires differed is undefined; disease activity or prior therapy possibly contributed.

The time point denotes: newly diagnosed, previously untreated cHL patient sample. Applied to thawed PBMCs, magnetic negative selection was the method used to isolate CD8+ T cells. About this clone: What it binds is unknown. The junction departs from the called germline gene at one end, perhaps through a read error.

Sequenced input: CD8+ T cells from blood. This receptor was identified in a human donor with classical Hodgkin lymphoma.

The CDR3 sequence: CASSPPENMNTEAFF. For the CDR3, the DNA is TGTGCCAGCAGCCCCCCCGAGAACATGAACACTGAAGCTTTCTTT. This chain links TRBV4-1 with TRBJ1-1; no reliable D call. The CDR3 spans 15 residues. Germline V gene data show CDR1 as MGHRA and CDR2 as YSYEKL.